Detailed here is one TCR beta chain. As yet, its antigen is unknown. Then a second PCR, running roughly 7 to 11 cycles, was carried out with a sample-barcoded 5' primer and a J-beta primer mix. TCRdb used MiXCR to reprocess the 5' RACE reads, holding one entry per CDR3 protein. The sample yields approximately 790,000 distinct CDR3 sequences, approximately 59% seen once. The record originates from a study of blood T cells in healthy people across ages. Whole-study results and caveats: Fewer expanded clones and more diversity marked long-lived versus aged donors. Measured against age, TCR beta diversity per million T cells decreased in a roughly linear manner.

The germline V gene encodes CDR1 SQVTM and CDR2 ANQGSEA. CDR3 length equals 12 residues. Trimming pared 6 bases from V and 4 bases from J, leaving 9 bases between. This receptor was identified in a man aged 25 to 40 in good health. V and J are TRBV29-1 and TRBJ1-4; D is unclear. Sequenced sample: blood. The CDR3 region is CSVIGLNEKLFF. CDR3 nucleotide sequence: TGCAGCGTAATCGGACTTAATGAAAAACTGTTTTTT.